The entry below gives a single T cell receptor beta chain sequence along with its context. This entry belongs to a study of blood T cell repertoires in COVID-19. Background on the study: COVID-19 samples collected from the United States, Italy and Spain covered acute and convalescent phases. PBMCs, B-cell-depleted T cells, or T cells were the source of the cDNA or gDNA that made up the material.

CDR3 length: 14 amino acids. From germline, CDR1 is SGHVS and CDR2 FQNEAQ. The trim removed 11 bases at V and 0 bases at J, leaving 5 bases unmatched. Method: immunoSEQ multiplex PCR; TCRdb's copy keeps in-frame clones and lacks some. Of around 100,000 clones detected, approximately 70% appear once; the ten largest clones hold less than 6.5%. V is TRBV7-8 and J is TRBJ2-4; TRBD1 agrees at 9 bases. The sequence was collected from a man older than 75 with acute or convalescent COVID-19. The material sequenced was peripheral blood. The DNA of the CDR3 is TGTGCCTCCGGGGACAGGGTAGCCAAAAACATTCAGTACTTC. Translated: CASGDRVAKNIQYF.